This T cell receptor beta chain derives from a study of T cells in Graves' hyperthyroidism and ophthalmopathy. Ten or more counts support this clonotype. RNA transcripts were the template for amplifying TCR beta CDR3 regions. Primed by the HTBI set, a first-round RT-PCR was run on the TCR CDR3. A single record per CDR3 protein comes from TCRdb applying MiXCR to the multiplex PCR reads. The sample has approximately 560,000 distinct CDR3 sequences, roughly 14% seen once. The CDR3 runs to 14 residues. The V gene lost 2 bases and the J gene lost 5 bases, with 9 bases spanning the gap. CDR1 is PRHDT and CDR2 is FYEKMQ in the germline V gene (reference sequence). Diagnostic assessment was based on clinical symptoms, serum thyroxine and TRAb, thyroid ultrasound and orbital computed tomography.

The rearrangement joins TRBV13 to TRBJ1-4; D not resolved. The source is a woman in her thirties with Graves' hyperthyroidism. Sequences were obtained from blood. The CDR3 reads CASSLFGLNEKLFF. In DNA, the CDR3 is TGTGCCAGCAGCTTATTTGGGCTAAATGAAAAACTGTTTTTT.